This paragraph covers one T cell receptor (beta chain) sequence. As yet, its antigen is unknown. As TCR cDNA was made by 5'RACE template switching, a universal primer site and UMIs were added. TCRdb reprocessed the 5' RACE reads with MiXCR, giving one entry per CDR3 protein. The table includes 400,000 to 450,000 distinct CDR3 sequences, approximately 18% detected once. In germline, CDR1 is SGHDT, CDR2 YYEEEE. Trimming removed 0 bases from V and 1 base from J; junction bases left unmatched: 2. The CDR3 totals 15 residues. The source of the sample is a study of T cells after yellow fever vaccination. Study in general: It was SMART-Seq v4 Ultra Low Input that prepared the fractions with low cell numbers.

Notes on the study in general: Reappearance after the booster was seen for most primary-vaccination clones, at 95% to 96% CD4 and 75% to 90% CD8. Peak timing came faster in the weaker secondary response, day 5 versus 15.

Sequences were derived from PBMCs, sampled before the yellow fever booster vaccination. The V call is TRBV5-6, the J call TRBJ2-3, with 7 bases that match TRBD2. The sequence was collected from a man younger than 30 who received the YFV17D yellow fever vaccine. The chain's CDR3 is CASSLDAGGTDTQYF. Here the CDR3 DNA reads TGTGCCAGCAGCTTGGACGCGGGAGGCACAGATACGCAGTATTTT.